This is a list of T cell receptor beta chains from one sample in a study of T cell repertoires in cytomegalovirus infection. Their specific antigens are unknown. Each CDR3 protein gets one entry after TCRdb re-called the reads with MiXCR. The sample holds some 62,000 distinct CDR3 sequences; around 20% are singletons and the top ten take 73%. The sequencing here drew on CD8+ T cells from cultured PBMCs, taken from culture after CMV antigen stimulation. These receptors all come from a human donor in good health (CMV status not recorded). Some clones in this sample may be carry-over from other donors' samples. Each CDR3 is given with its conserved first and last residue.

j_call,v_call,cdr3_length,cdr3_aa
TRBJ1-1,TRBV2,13,CASSEQTNTEAFF
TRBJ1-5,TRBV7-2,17,CASSPTEAGTGRQPQHF
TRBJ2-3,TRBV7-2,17,CASSLYGRGNRADTQYF
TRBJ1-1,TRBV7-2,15,CASDIRIPRNTEAFF
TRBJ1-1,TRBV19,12,CAVGIGNTEAFF
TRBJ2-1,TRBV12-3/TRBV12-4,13,CASSLALYNEQFF
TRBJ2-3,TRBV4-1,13,CASSPGLGDTQYF
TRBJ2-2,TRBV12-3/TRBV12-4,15,CASSFAGVNTGELFF
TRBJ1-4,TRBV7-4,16,CASRWTGGRSNEKLFF
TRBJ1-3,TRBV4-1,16,CASTRLDTDSGNTIYF
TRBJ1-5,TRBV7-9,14,CASSDGVLNQPQHF
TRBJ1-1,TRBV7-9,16,CASSPIRGVMNTEAFF
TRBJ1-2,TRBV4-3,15,CASSQDTGNNYGYTF
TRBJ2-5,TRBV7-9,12,CASSFDGQTQYF
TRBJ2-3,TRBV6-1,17,CASFFERGTALTDTQYF
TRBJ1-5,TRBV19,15,CASSLTVHSNQPQHF